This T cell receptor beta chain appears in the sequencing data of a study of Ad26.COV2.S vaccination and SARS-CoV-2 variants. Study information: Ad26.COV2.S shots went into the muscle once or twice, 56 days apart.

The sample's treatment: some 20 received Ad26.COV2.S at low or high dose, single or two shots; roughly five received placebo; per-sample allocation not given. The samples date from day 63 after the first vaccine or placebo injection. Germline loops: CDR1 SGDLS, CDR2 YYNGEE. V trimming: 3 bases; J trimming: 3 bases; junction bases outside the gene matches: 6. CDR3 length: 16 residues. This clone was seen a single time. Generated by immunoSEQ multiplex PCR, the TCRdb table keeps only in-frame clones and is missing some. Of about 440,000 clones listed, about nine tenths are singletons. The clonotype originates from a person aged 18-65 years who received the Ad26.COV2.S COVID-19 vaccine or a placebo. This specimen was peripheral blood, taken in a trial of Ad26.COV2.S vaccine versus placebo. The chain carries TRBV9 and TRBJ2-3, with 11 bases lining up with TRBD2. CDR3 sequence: CASSERLAGLTDTQYF. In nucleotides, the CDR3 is TGTGCCAGCAGCGAGAGACTAGCGGGATTGACAGATACGCAGTATTTT.